One and the same sample provided the 27 T cell receptor beta chains below, sequenced in a study of cytomegalovirus exposure and HLA in healthy donors. PCR used 60 Vbeta primers and 13 Jbeta primers. Here immunoSEQ multiplex PCR was the method, and the copy in TCRdb shows in-frame clones only, minus some. Of roughly 160,000 clones listed, approximately 78% are singletons. The specimen sequenced was PBMCs. The receptor source for this set is a male donor in good health and CMV-seropositive.

The chain uses TRBV11-2 and TRBJ2-2; D perhaps matches TRBD1 (6 bases). The germline CDR1 and CDR2 sequences are SGHAT and FQNNGV. This CDR3 contains 15 residues. Trimming pared 4 bases from V and 1 base from J, leaving 10 bases between. CDR3: CASSYRDENTGELFF. The CDR3, as DNA: TGTGCCAGCAGCTACAGGGATGAGAACACCGGGGAGCTGTTTTTT. Using reference TRBV11-2 and TRBJ2-2 for the parts outside the CDR3, the full variable domain is EAGVAQSPRYKIIEKRQSVAFWCNPISGHATLYWYQQILGQGPKLLIQFQNNGVVDDSQLPKDRFSAERLKGVDSTLKIQPAKLEDSAVYLCASSYRDENTGELFFGEGSRLTVL.

This clone has just one count. J is TRBJ2-7 and V is TRBV6-1; D perhaps matches TRBD2 (6 bases). The germline V gene has CDR1 MNHNS and CDR2 SASEGT. This CDR3 comprises 13 residues. V was cut by 8 bases and J by 2 bases, with 13 bases left in between. Here the CDR3 DNA reads TGTGCCAGCCTCGTCGGGGGAGCCTACGAGCAGTACTTC. It encodes CASLVGGAYEQYF.

In regard to this clone: Relative to the germline gene, one junction end is altered; a read error may explain this. This chain links TRBV10-3 with TRBJ2-1; unclear D gene. Germline loops: CDR1 ENHRY, CDR2 SYGVKD. The CDR3 length is 14 residues. For the CDR3, the DNA is TGTGCCAGCAGTTACGTGCGTCCCTACAATGAGCAGTTCTTC. Its protein is CASSYVRPYNEQFF.

The genes are TRBV11-3 and TRBJ2-2; possible D gene TRBD2, 5 bases. CDR3 size: 17 residues. In germline, CDR1 is SGHNT, CDR2 YENEEA. With 1 base removed from V and 3 bases from J, the gap between germline ends came to 15 bases. The CDR3 bases are TGTGCCAGCAGCTTAGGTTACGCGGGCGAGGACACCGGGGAGCTGTTTTTT. This gives the protein CASSLGYAGEDTGELFF.

The gene calls are TRBV4-3 and TRBJ2-2, with no clear D. The germline V gene encodes CDR1 LGHNA and CDR2 YSLEER. The CDR3 runs 14 residues. V lost 3 bases, J lost 5 bases, and 10 bases lay in between. CDR3 coding DNA: TGCGCCAGCAGCCATGCGTCGAGTACCGGGGAGCTGTTTTTT. It encodes CASSHASSTGELFF.

This clone was counted a single time. Different DNA sequences within this sample yield the same CDR3. The genes are TRBV6-4 and TRBJ2-6; D perhaps matches TRBD2 (6 bases). The CDR3 totals 16 residues. CDR1 is MRHNA and CDR2 is SNTAGT in the germline V gene. Trimming stripped 0 bases from V and 0 bases from J, with 6 bases between. The CDR3 spells CASSDSGGSGANVLTF. CDR3 bases: TGTGCCAGCAGTGACTCGGGAGGCTCTGGGGCCAACGTCCTGACTTTC.

The chain combines TRBV19 with TRBJ1-5; 11 bases match TRBD1. The CDR3 is 15 amino acids. V was clipped by 6 bases and J by 4 bases; unmatched bases: 5. CDR1 and CDR2 (germline): LNHDA, SQIVND (reference sequence). CDR3 sequence (DNA): TGTGCCAGTAGACACCGGGACAGGGGGAATCAGCCCCAGCATTTT. It translates to CASRHRDRGNQPQHF. The complete variable domain, with remaining parts taken from reference TRBV19 and TRBJ1-5, reads DGGITQSPKYLFRKEGQNVTLSCEQNLNHDAMYWYRQDPGQGLRLIYYSQIVNDFQKGDIAEGYSVSREKKESFPLTVTSAQKNPTAFYLCASRHRDRGNQPQHFGDGTRLSIL.

This chain joins TRBV15 and TRBJ2-1; 8 bases line up with TRBD2. This CDR3 is built from 12 residues. Looked up from germline, CDR1 is LNHNV and CDR2 is YYDKDF (reference sequence). Trimming removed 4 bases from V and 15 bases from J; junction bases left unmatched: 8. As DNA, the CDR3 is TGTGCCACCAGCACTCCGGGACTAGGGCCGTTCTTC. Protein sequence: CATSTPGLGPFF.

The V call is TRBV19, the J call TRBJ1-4; TRBD1 might be the D (6 bases). Germline assignment: CDR1 LNHDA and CDR2 SQIVND (reference sequence). The CDR3 is made up of 16 amino acids. Trimming pared 3 bases from V and 6 bases from J, leaving 17 bases between. The CDR3 DNA reads TGTGCCAGTAGTATGGGGGCAGGGCGGCAACATGAAAAACTGTTTTTT. Its protein product is CASSMGAGRQHEKLFF.

The chain couples TRBV5-4 to TRBJ2-1, with D possibly TRBD2 on 6 matching bases. V was clipped by 4 bases and J by 8 bases, with 19 bases between them. Germline V gene sequence: CDR1 SGHNT, CDR2 YYREEE (reference sequence). The CDR3 has 15 amino acids. The CDR3 region is CASSPGVAEIYEQFF. The DNA of the CDR3 is TGTGCCAGCAGCCCCGGGGTAGCGGAGATTTATGAGCAGTTCTTC.

The chain carries TRBV5-6 and TRBJ1-4; maybe TRBD1 (5 bases). The CDR3 has 14 amino acids. Germline values: CDR1 SGHDT, CDR2 YYEEEE. V lost 0 bases, J lost 4 bases, and 7 bases lay in between. The CDR3 loop is CASSLGQNNEKLFF. As DNA, the CDR3 is TGTGCCAGCAGCTTGGGACAGAATAATGAAAAACTGTTTTTT.

This chain uses TRBV4-3 with TRBJ1-2; 9 bases map to TRBD1. Germline CDR1 LGHNA, CDR2 YSLEER. V was clipped by 1 base and J by 8 bases; unmatched bases: 11. The CDR3 is 16 amino acids. The CDR3 DNA follows: TGCGCCAGCAGCCAAGTATCACAGGGGGCGCGAAGGGGCTACACCTTC. It codes for CASSQVSQGARRGYTF.

The rearrangement uses TRBV11-2 and TRBJ1-2; 10 bases match TRBD1. V trimming: 5 bases; J trimming: 1 base; junction bases outside the gene matches: 1. The CDR3 is 14 residues long. Germline assignment: CDR1 SGHAT and CDR2 FQNNGV. CDR3 DNA sequence: TGTGCCAGCAGCCGGACAGGGGGTAACTATGGCTACACCTTC. This gives the protein CASSRTGGNYGYTF.

The CDR3 sequence is CAWSVGVQANQHF. The CDR3 nucleotides read TGTGCCTGGAGTGTAGGGGTCCAAGCAAACCAGCATTTT. The J gene is TRBJ1-5, the V gene TRBV30, with D possibly matching TRBD1 (5 bases). The germline gives CDR1 GTSNPN, CDR2 SVGIG (reference sequence). V lost 0 bases, J lost 12 bases, and 15 bases lay in between. The CDR3 loop spans 13 amino acids.

This clone was observed once. This rearrangement joins TRBV5-1 to TRBJ2-1; D is perhaps TRBD1 (5 bases). This CDR3 region has 19 residues. Trimming took 5 bases from V and 0 from J, leaving 24 bases between them. Germline CDR1 reads SGHRS; CDR2 reads YFSETQ. CDR3 bases: TGCGCCAGCAGTTCCGTCGGTTTTGGGCGGACAACCTCCTACAATGAGCAGTTCTTC. This sequence encodes CASSSVGFGRTTSYNEQFF.

The chain joins TRBV27 to TRBJ2-5; 8 bases are a match to TRBD2. Germline-derived CDR1 and CDR2 are MNHEY and SMNVEV (reference sequence). V shed 0 bases and J 4 bases; nucleotides not matched to a gene: 7. This CDR3 contains 16 residues. This CDR3 reads CASSLSGRGPRETQYF. DNA of the CDR3: TGTGCCAGCAGTTTATCCGGGAGGGGCCCCCGAGAGACCCAGTACTTC.

In its sample, this clone was seen a few times. The V call is TRBV19, the J call TRBJ2-2; a possible D gene is TRBD1 (5 bases). CDR1 is LNHDA, CDR2 SQIVND, per germline (reference sequence). V dropped 7 bases and J dropped 1 base, with 7 bases sitting between them. The length of the CDR3 is 13 residues. CDR3 nucleotides: TGTGCCAGTATTACAGGGAACACCGGGGAGCTGTTTTTT. It encodes CASITGNTGELFF. Full variable domain (rest looked up from reference TRBV19 and TRBJ2-2): DGGITQSPKYLFRKEGQNVTLSCEQNLNHDAMYWYRQDPGQGLRLIYYSQIVNDFQKGDIAEGYSVSREKKESFPLTVTSAQKNPTAFYLCASITGNTGELFFGEGSRLTVL.

The chain has TRBV19 and TRBJ1-2; 7 nucleotides match TRBD1. J was trimmed by 4 bases and V by 5 bases; bases with no gene match: 10. CDR1 is LNHDA, CDR2 SQIVND, per germline (reference sequence). The CDR3 runs to 15 residues. CDR3 sequence reads: CASSPQGTGRYGYTF. CDR3 sequence (DNA): TGTGCCAGTAGTCCACAGGGGACGGGCCGCTATGGCTACACCTTC.

The chain combines TRBV9 with TRBJ2-5; D possibly corresponds to TRBD1 (6 bases). V was trimmed by 2 bases and J by 9 bases, leaving 17 bases between them. CDR3 length: 14 residues. Germline V gives CDR1 SGDLS, CDR2 YYNGEE. The CDR3 nucleotides read TGTGCCAGCAGCGTCCGGGACACCTTGAGTGCCCAGTACTTC. This codes for CASSVRDTLSAQYF.

The chain employs TRBV5-1 and TRBJ2-7; D unclear. The length of the CDR3 is 13 residues. Germline V CDR1 and CDR2: SGHRS, YFSETQ. Trimming left V 0 bases short and J 3 bases short, with 7 bases between. DNA for the CDR3: TGCGCCAGCAGCTTGGTTCTTAGCTACGAGCAGTACTTC. This sequence encodes CASSLVLSYEQYF.

This sequence joins TRBV4-3 and TRBJ2-5, with D unresolved. The V end lost 1 base, the J end lost 9 bases, and 12 bases lay between the germline ends. Germline V gene sequence: CDR1 LGHNA, CDR2 YSLEER. There are 13 residues in the CDR3. For the CDR3, the DNA is TGCGCCAGCAGCCAAGGTCTCTCACCGGCCCAGTACTTC. It yields the protein CASSQGLSPAQYF.

The chain is built from TRBV19 and TRBJ2-1; 8 bases are a match to TRBD2. Germline CDR1 LNHDA, CDR2 SQIVND (reference sequence). V lost 3 bases to trimming and J lost 9 bases; unmatched junction nucleotides: 10. The CDR3 has 15 amino acids. The CDR3 sequence: CASSISSGRSSEQFF. The CDR3 bases are TGTGCCAGTAGTATCTCCAGCGGGAGATCGAGTGAGCAGTTCTTC.

The chain uses TRBV19 and TRBJ1-2, with TRBD1 matching over 7 bases. J was trimmed by 2 bases and V by 9 bases; bases with no gene match: 9. Germline CDR1 reads LNHDA; CDR2 reads SQIVND (reference sequence). The CDR3 sequence is 14 residues long. DNA for the CDR3: TGTGCCAGCGCCTTACAGGGGATCAACTATGGCTACACCTTC. This gives the protein CASALQGINYGYTF. The full variable domain, in which reference TRBV19 and TRBJ1-2 provide the parts outside the CDR3, is DGGITQSPKYLFRKEGQNVTLSCEQNLNHDAMYWYRQDPGQGLRLIYYSQIVNDFQKGDIAEGYSVSREKKESFPLTVTSAQKNPTAFYLCASALQGINYGYTFGSGTRLTVV.

The rearrangement joins TRBV28 to TRBJ1-5; 9 bases align to TRBD1. This CDR3 has 18 residues. Germline trimming cut 3 bases from V and 5 bases from J; bases unmatched to any gene: 14. From germline, CDR1 is MDHEN and CDR2 SYDVKM. Here the CDR3 reads CASSLPGSTGGFYQPQHF. In DNA, the CDR3 is TGTGCCAGCAGTTTGCCTGGGAGTACAGGGGGCTTTTATCAGCCCCAGCATTTT.

The chain joins TRBV18 to TRBJ2-5, with TRBD1 matching over 11 bases. V trimming: 2 bases; J trimming: 7 bases; junction bases outside the gene matches: 12. CDR1 KGHSH and CDR2 LQKENI come from the germline V gene. The CDR3 totals 17 residues. The CDR3 loop reads CASSPAPDRGRVGTQYF. The CDR3 DNA follows: TGTGCCAGCTCACCAGCCCCGGACAGGGGGCGAGTTGGGACCCAGTACTTC.

The V and J genes are TRBV11-2 and TRBJ1-1; 9 nucleotides agree with TRBD1. The J segment lost 5 bases and the V segment lost 1 base, leaving 2 bases of the junction unmatched. CDR1 is SGHAT and CDR2 is FQNNGV in the germline V gene. This CDR3 region has 14 residues. The chain's CDR3 is CASSLGDRVTEAFF. CDR3 DNA sequence: TGTGCCAGCAGCTTAGGGGACAGGGTTACTGAAGCTTTCTTT.

The chain's CDR3 is CASSYTLQVSGNTIYF. The CDR3 coding sequence is TGTGCCAGCAGTTACACCCTTCAGGTTTCTGGAAACACCATATATTTT. The chain recombines TRBV6-6 with TRBJ1-3; unclear D gene. Trimming took off 2 bases at V and 1 base at J, with 12 bases between the two ends. This CDR3 has 16 amino acids. CDR1 and CDR2 from the germline V gene are MNHNY and SVGAGI (reference sequence).